This T cell receptor beta chain was identified in a study of blood T cell repertoires in COVID-19. About the research overall: Sites in the United States, Italy and Spain provided acute and convalescent COVID-19 samples. Sources were T cells, B-cell-depleted T cells, or PBMCs; the material itself was cDNA or gDNA.

Authors' processing steps: Estimation of nucleated cell counts relied on the amplification of reference gene primers. Assay: immunoSEQ multiplex PCR; the TCRdb copy retains only in-frame clones and omits some. V and J calls and clone size are copied from that table; D and trimming were computed from the DNA. The data contain some 70,000 clones, approximately 87% of them singletons. CDR1 is SGHTA and CDR2 is FQGNSA in the germline V gene. The CDR3 runs to 15 residues. J lost 0 bases, V lost 8 bases, and 10 bases had no gene match. This TCR was sampled from a man aged 50 to 60 with active COVID-19. The sample was peripheral blood. This sequence joins TRBV7-2 and TRBJ2-7; 7 bases agree with TRBD2. CDR3 region: CASSVRGGNSYEQYF. DNA of the CDR3: TGTGCCAGCTCCGTCCGCGGGGGTAACTCCTACGAGCAGTACTTC. Full variable domain (rest looked up from reference TRBV7-2 and TRBJ2-7): GAGVSQSPSNKVTEKGKDVELRCDPISGHTALYWYRQSLGQGLEFLIYFQGNSAPDKSGLPSDRFSAERTGGSVSTLTIQRTQQEDSAVYLCASSVRGGNSYEQYFGPGTRLTVT.